This TCR beta chain derives from a study of blood T cell repertoires in COVID-19. Study background: PBMCs, B-cell-depleted T cells, or T cells were the source of the cDNA or gDNA that made up the material.

Original processing methods: Using reference gene primer amplification, nucleated cell counts were estimated. Repertoires were generated with immunoSEQ multiplex PCR, while TCRdb's copy carries only in-frame clones and drops some. V and J calls and clone size come straight from that table; D and trimming were deduced from the DNA. This table holds around 200,000 clones, approximately 84% found once. This CDR3 region has 14 residues. Germline V CDR1 and CDR2: SNHLY, FYNNEI. The V end was cut by 5 bases, the J end by 2 bases, with 12 bases between. This chain joins TRBV2 and TRBJ2-5; tentatively, D is TRBD2 (5 bases). Input material: peripheral blood. The TCR comes from a woman aged 80 or over with acute or convalescent COVID-19. CDR3 sequence: CASSTRRGQETQYF. CDR3 bases: TGTGCCAGCAGTACACGACGGGGACAAGAGACCCAGTACTTC.